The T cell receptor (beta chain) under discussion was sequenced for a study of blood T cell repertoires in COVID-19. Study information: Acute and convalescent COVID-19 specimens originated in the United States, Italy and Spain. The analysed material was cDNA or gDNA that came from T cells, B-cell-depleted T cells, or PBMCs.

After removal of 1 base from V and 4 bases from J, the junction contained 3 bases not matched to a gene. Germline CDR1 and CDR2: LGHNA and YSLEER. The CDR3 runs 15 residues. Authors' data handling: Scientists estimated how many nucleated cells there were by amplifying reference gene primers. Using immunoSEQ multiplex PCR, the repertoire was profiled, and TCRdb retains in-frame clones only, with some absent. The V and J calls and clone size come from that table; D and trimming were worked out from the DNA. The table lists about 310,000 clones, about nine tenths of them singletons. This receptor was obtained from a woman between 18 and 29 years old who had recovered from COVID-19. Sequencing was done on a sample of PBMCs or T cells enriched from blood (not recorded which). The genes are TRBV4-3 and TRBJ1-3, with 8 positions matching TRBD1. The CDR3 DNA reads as TGCGCCAGCAGCCAAGGGACAGGGTGGGGAAACACCATATATTTT. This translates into CASSQGTGWGNTIYF.